Presented here are 28 T cell receptor beta chains from one specimen sequenced in a study of memory CD4+ T cells and cytomegalovirus serostatus. Single viable CD3+CD4+CD8-CD45RO+ cells were sorted as the memory CD4+ T cells. TCRdb's table, derived via immunoSEQ multiplex PCR, lists solely in-frame clones and lacks some. The table lists more than 45,000 clones, 70% to 75% of them singletons. Sequenced sample: memory CD4+ T cells from blood. Every receptor here comes from an adult in good health and CMV-seropositive.

This chain joins TRBV4-2 and TRBJ1-6; tentative D call: TRBD1 (5 bases). The CDR3 totals 15 residues. The germline gives CDR1 LGHNA, CDR2 YNFKEQ. Trimming pared 4 bases from V and 7 bases from J, leaving 14 bases between. The CDR3 protein is CASSPDTGRNSPLHF. In DNA form, the CDR3 reads TGTGCCAGCAGCCCGGACACAGGTCGGAATTCACCCCTCCACTTT.

CDR3 amino acids: CASSTGFGATGDEQFF. CDR3 in DNA: TGCGCCAGCAGCACAGGGTTCGGGGCTACGGGGGATGAGCAGTTCTTC. This chain uses TRBV5-1 with TRBJ2-1; the D gene could be TRBD1 or TRBD2 (6 bases each). This CDR3 is 16 amino acids long. V gave up 4 bases and J gave up 8 bases, with 22 bases separating them. Germline lookup yields CDR1 SGHRS and CDR2 YFSETQ. The whole variable domain, remainder taken from reference TRBV5-1 and TRBJ2-1, is KAGVTQTPRYLIKTRGQQVTLSCSPISGHRSVSWYQQTPGQGLQFLFEYFSETQRNKGNFPGRFSGRQFSNSRSEMNVSTLELGDSALYLCASSTGFGATGDEQFFGPGTRLTVL.

This rearrangement joins TRBV19 to TRBJ1-5; D not resolved. Germline V lookup: CDR1 LNHDA, CDR2 SQIVND (reference sequence). The CDR3 extends over 16 amino acids. V was trimmed by 7 bases and J by 3 bases, leaving 19 bases between them. CDR3 nucleotide sequence: TGTGCCAGTACCAGACTGGGAAACACATACAATCAGCCCCAGCATTTT. Its translation: CASTRLGNTYNQPQHF. The entire variable domain, with the rest obtained from reference TRBV19 and TRBJ1-5, is as follows: DGGITQSPKYLFRKEGQNVTLSCEQNLNHDAMYWYRQDPGQGLRLIYYSQIVNDFQKGDIAEGYSVSREKKESFPLTVTSAQKNPTAFYLCASTRLGNTYNQPQHFGDGTRLSIL.

This sequence joins TRBV13 and TRBJ1-2; D call uncertain. Per germline, CDR1 PRHDT and CDR2 FYEKMQ (reference sequence). V lost 5 bases and J lost 7, with 11 bases in between. CDR3 length: 12 amino acids. The CDR3: CASSHRKGGYTF. The CDR3 DNA sequence: TGTGCCAGCAGCCACCGGAAAGGTGGCTACACCTTC.

The chain combines TRBV6-5 with TRBJ2-5; 9 bases are a match to TRBD1. The CDR3 runs 15 residues. Trimming took 6 bases from V and 5 from J; bases not matched to a gene: 10. Germline V gene lookup returns CDR1 MNHEY and CDR2 SVGAGI. The CDR3 region has the DNA TGTGCCAGCAGGGTGGGACAGGGATCTTGGGAGACCCAGTACTTC. Translation: CASRVGQGSWETQYF.

The chain recombines TRBV11-2 with TRBJ2-1, with 11 nucleotides matching TRBD1. The V gene's germline CDR1 is SGHAT and CDR2 FQNNGV. The J segment lost 6 bases and the V segment lost 5 bases, leaving 9 bases of the junction unmatched. The CDR3 is made up of 16 amino acids. Written as DNA, the CDR3 is TGTGCCAGCAGCCCACCTTTGGGGACAGGGGGCAATGAGCAGTTCTTC. Encoded protein: CASSPPLGTGGNEQFF.

The gene calls are TRBV5-6 and TRBJ1-4; D unresolved. The V gene's germline CDR1 is SGHDT and CDR2 YYEEEE. Trimming removed 1 base at V and 0 bases at J, with 13 bases between. The CDR3 extends over 17 amino acids. The CDR3, as DNA: TGTGCCAGCAGCTTGATTCCAGGATCTGCAACTAATGAAAAACTGTTTTTT. Translating it yields CASSLIPGSATNEKLFF. Variable domain in full (rest from reference TRBV5-6 and TRBJ1-4): DAGVTQSPTHLIKTRGQQVTLRCSPKSGHDTVSWYQQALGQGPQFIFQYYEEEERQRGNFPDRFSGHQFPNYSSELNVNALLLGDSALYLCASSLIPGSATNEKLFFGSGTQLSVL.

This chain joins TRBV6-6 and TRBJ1-3; weak D call: TRBD1 (5 bases). The V and J ends lost 10 bases and 3 bases respectively, with 22 bases between them. Per the germline V gene, CDR1 is MNHNY and CDR2 is SVGAGI (reference sequence). The CDR3 has 16 residues. The CDR3 reads CATSPGTDLLGNTIYF. The CDR3 coding sequence is TGTGCCACGTCCCCCGGGACGGACTTACTTGGAAACACCATATATTTT.

J is TRBJ1-2 and V is TRBV9; 9 nucleotides line up with TRBD1. The trim removed 4 bases at V and 4 bases at J, leaving 5 bases unmatched. Germline V gene sequence: CDR1 SGDLS, CDR2 YYNGEE. The CDR3 sequence is 14 residues long. CDR3 in amino acids: CASSRETGGYGYTF. Here the CDR3 DNA reads TGTGCCAGCAGCAGAGAGACAGGGGGCTATGGCTACACCTTC.

The gene calls are TRBV2 and TRBJ1-2; D not certain. Trimming cost V 3 bases and J 5 bases, with 16 bases left between them. CDR1 SNHLY and CDR2 FYNNEI come from the germline V gene. This CDR3 has 15 amino acids. CDR3 sequence: CASSDLPVVGYGYTF. The CDR3 DNA follows: TGTGCCAGCAGTGACCTCCCAGTCGTCGGGTATGGCTACACCTTC.

The chain joins TRBV7-9 to TRBJ2-3; a weak D match, TRBD1 (5 bases). V lost 6 bases and J lost 1, with 5 bases in between. The germline CDR1 and CDR2 sequences are SEHNR and FQNEAQ (reference sequence). The CDR3 runs 12 residues. The CDR3 coding sequence is TGTGCCAGCAGAGGGGGCACAGATACGCAGTATTTT. It yields the protein CASRGGTDTQYF. The variable domain in full, completed from reference TRBV7-9 and TRBJ2-3, reads DTGVSQNPRHKITKRGQNVTFRCDPISEHNRLYWYRQTLGQGPEFLTYFQNEAQLEKSRLLSDRFSAERPKGSFSTLEIQRTEQGDSAMYLCASRGGTDTQYFGPGTRLTVL.

The CDR3, as DNA: TGTGCCAGCAGCTTAGGCATCTTTGGAAACACCATATATTTT. Translated: CASSLGIFGNTIYF. The chain carries TRBV5-6 and TRBJ1-3; D is undetermined. V lost 2 bases, J lost 3 bases, and 9 bases lay in between. Germline V lookup: CDR1 SGHDT, CDR2 YYEEEE. CDR3 length: 14 residues.

This clone was observed a few times. This sequence joins TRBV29-1 and TRBJ2-3; D perhaps matches TRBD2 (6 bases). CDR3 length: 15 amino acids. CDR1 and CDR2 (germline): SQVTM, ANQGSEA. V was shortened by 4 bases and J by 3 bases, with 17 bases between the two germline ends. The CDR3 protein is CSVASGVGYTDTQYF. The CDR3 coding sequence is TGCAGCGTTGCATCGGGAGTCGGTTATACAGATACGCAGTATTTT.

The chain couples TRBV30 to TRBJ2-7; no definite D call. Germline V gene lookup returns CDR1 GTSNPN and CDR2 SVGIG (reference sequence). The CDR3 is made up of 13 amino acids. Trimming cost V 2 bases and J 3 bases, with 11 bases left between them. The CDR3 reads CAWSTVIYYEQYF. CDR3 nucleotide sequence: TGTGCCTGGAGTACGGTGATCTACTACGAGCAGTACTTC.

This clone was picked up a small number of times. This chain joins TRBV5-5 and TRBJ1-6; D is unresolved. This CDR3 is built from 15 residues. V lost 1 base and J lost 8, with 13 bases in between. Per the germline V gene, CDR1 is SGHKS and CDR2 is YYEKEE (reference sequence). The CDR3 coding sequence is TGTGCCAGCAGCTTGAACAGCCGACCGGATTCACCCCTCCACTTT. Protein: CASSLNSRPDSPLHF.

This clone was detected a few times. The gene calls are TRBV6-1 and TRBJ1-2; D is unresolved. Per germline, CDR1 MNHNS and CDR2 SASEGT. The V end lost 11 bases, the J end lost 5 bases, and 18 bases lay between the germline ends. The CDR3 extends over 13 amino acids. The CDR3 here is CAATPDYSYGYTF. The CDR3 coding sequence is TGTGCCGCAACCCCGGACTACTCATATGGCTACACCTTC.

The rearrangement joins TRBV9 to TRBJ2-3, with D possibly TRBD1 on 5 matching bases. Germline CDR1 and CDR2: SGDLS and YYNGEE. Trimming cost V 4 bases and J 2 bases, with 8 bases left between them. The CDR3 has 13 residues. In DNA form, the CDR3 reads TGTGCCAGCAGCACAGGAAACACAGATACGCAGTATTTT. Its translation: CASSTGNTDTQYF. Filled out from reference TRBV9 and TRBJ2-3, the complete variable domain reads DSGVTQTPKHLITATGQRVTLRCSPRSGDLSVYWYQQSLDQGLQFLIQYYNGEERAKGNILERFSAQQFPDLHSELNLSSLELGDSALYFCASSTGNTDTQYFGPGTRLTVL.

The chain recombines TRBV7-9 with TRBJ2-1, with 9 bases fitting TRBD2. The CDR3 runs 17 residues. The junction had 13 bases not matched to a gene; V was cut back by 5 bases and J by 5 bases. In germline, CDR1 is SEHNR, CDR2 FQNEAQ (reference sequence). In nucleotides, the CDR3 is TGTGCCAGCAGCCTAGAAAATCTAGCGGGGTTCCACAATGAGCAGTTCTTC. As protein: CASSLENLAGFHNEQFF.

The gene calls are TRBV4-2 and TRBJ2-1, with 13 bases that match TRBD2. The CDR3 runs 17 residues. Unmatched junction bases numbered 6, after V lost 0 bases and J lost 7 bases. CDR1 and CDR2 from the germline V gene are LGHNA and YNFKEQ. The CDR3 protein is CASSQDGGTSGANEQFF. CDR3 coding DNA: TGTGCCAGCAGCCAAGATGGCGGGACTAGCGGGGCAAATGAGCAGTTCTTC.

The V and J genes are TRBV5-3 and TRBJ1-5; D call uncertain. TRBV5-3 is annotated as an ORF whose role is uncertain. This CDR3 has 16 amino acids. Trimming cost V 3 bases and J 4 bases, with 17 bases left between them. CDR3 in DNA: TGTGCCAGAAGCTGCCCCAATCCTGGGGTAAATCAGCCCCAGCATTTT. It yields the protein CARSCPNPGVNQPQHF.

This clone was picked up one time. The V and J genes are TRBV21-1 and TRBJ1-2. TRBV21-1 is a listed pseudogene. This CDR3 has 10 amino acids. The CDR3 loop reads CASSTSGYTF. The CDR3 DNA is TGTGCCAGCAGCACTAGTGGCTACACCTTC.

This clone was detected only a few times. The chain combines TRBV5-1 with TRBJ2-1; D gene unclear. The CDR3 is 11 residues long. The V end lost 2 bases, the J end lost 5 bases, and 2 bases lay between the germline ends. CDR1 SGHRS and CDR2 YFSETQ come from the germline V gene. The chain's CDR3 is CASSLDNEQFF. The CDR3 DNA follows: TGCGCCAGCAGCTTAGACAATGAGCAGTTCTTC.

The chain links TRBV6-1 to TRBJ2-3, with TRBD2 identical over 14 bases. The J segment lost 5 bases and the V segment lost 5 bases, leaving 3 bases of the junction unmatched. The CDR3 spans 15 residues. Germline loops: CDR1 MNHNS, CDR2 SASEGT. CDR3 DNA: TGTGCCAGCAGTATTGGACTAGCGGGGGGAGATACGCAGTATTTT. Encoded protein: CASSIGLAGGDTQYF.

The J gene is TRBJ2-3, the V gene TRBV27, with D perhaps matching TRBD1 or TRBD2 (6 bases each). The V gene lost 7 bases and the J gene lost 6 bases, with 14 bases spanning the gap. From germline, CDR1 is MNHEY and CDR2 SMNVEV (reference sequence). The CDR3 runs 13 residues. CDR3 in DNA: TGTGCCAGCAAGGCCCGGGGGCGGGATACGCAGTATTTT. It translates to CASKARGRDTQYF.

This clone came up once. This chain links TRBV9 with TRBJ2-7; D perhaps matches TRBD1 (6 bases). The CDR3 is 14 amino acids. Trimming removed 6 bases from V and 1 base from J, with 14 bases in between. Germline lookup yields CDR1 SGDLS and CDR2 YYNGEE. The CDR3 is CASTRTAASYEQYF. For the CDR3, the DNA is TGTGCCAGCACCCGGACAGCAGCATCCTACGAGCAGTACTTC.

The chain is built from TRBV7-2 and TRBJ2-1, with 7 positions matching TRBD1. CDR3 size: 15 residues. From germline, CDR1 is SGHTA and CDR2 FQGNSA. The V and J ends lost 5 bases and 8 bases, in that order; junction bases with no gene match: 12. CDR3 loop: CASSPRQGARHEQFF. CDR3 nucleotide sequence: TGTGCCAGCAGCCCGCGACAGGGTGCCCGTCATGAGCAGTTCTTC.

This chain joins TRBV11-2 and TRBJ2-2; D is undetermined. Germline loops: CDR1 SGHAT, CDR2 FQNNGV. V was cut by 0 bases and J by 7 bases, with 6 bases left in between. This CDR3 spans 13 amino acids. Here the CDR3 DNA reads TGTGCCAGCAGCTTAGACCGCGGCGGGGAGCTGTTTTTT. It translates to CASSLDRGGELFF.

The chain links TRBV18 to TRBJ1-1; D is ambiguous. The CDR3 is 13 residues long. Trimming cost V 3 bases and J 4 bases, with 9 bases left between them. In germline, CDR1 is KGHSH, CDR2 LQKENI. The DNA for the CDR3 is TGTGCCAGCTCACCCCGCAGTGGCACTGAAGCTTTCTTT. It translates to CASSPRSGTEAFF.